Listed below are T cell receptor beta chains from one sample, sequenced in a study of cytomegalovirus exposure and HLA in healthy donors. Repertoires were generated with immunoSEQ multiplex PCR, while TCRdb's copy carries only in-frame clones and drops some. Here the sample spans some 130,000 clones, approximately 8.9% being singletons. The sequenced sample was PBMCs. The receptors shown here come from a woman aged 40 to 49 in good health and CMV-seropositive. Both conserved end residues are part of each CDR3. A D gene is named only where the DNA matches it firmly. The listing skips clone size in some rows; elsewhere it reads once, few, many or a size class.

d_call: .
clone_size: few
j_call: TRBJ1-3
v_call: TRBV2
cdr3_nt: TGTGCCAGCAGTGAAAACAGCTCTGGAAACACCATATATTTT
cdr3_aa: CASSENSSGNTIYF

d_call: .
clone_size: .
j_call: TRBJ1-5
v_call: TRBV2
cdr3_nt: TGTGCCAGCGTTCGGGAGGCAGGGGCGGGAGGTCAGCCCCAGCATTTT
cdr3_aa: CASVREAGAGGQPQHF

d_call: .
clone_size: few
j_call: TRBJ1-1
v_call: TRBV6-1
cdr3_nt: TGTGCCAGCATTACGGGGATCGGGGGAACTGAAGCTTTCTTT
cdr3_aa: CASITGIGGTEAFF

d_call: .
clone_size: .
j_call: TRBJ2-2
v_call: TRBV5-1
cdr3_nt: TGCGCCAGCAGCTTGGTGAGGCAGAACTTGAACACCGGGGAGCTGTTTTTT
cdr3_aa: CASSLVRQNLNTGELFF

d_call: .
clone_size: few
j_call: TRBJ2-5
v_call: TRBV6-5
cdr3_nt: TGTGCCAGCAGTTCGGGACTCCCTAAAGAGACCCAGTACTTC
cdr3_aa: CASSSGLPKETQYF

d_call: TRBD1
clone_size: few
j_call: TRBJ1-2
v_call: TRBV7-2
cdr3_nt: TGTGCCAGCAGCCCGGGACAGGGGACGGCTAACTATGGCTACACCTTC
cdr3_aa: CASSPGQGTANYGYTF

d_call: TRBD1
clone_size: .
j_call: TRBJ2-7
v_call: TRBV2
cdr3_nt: TGTGCCAGCAGTGACCCCGTACAGGGGAGCTCCTACGAGCAGTACTTC
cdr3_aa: CASSDPVQGSSYEQYF

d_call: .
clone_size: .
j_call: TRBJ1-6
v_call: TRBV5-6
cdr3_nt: TGTGCCAGCAGCTGGGGCAGGGGTTCCTATAATTCACCCCTCCACTTT
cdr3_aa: CASSWGRGSYNSPLHF

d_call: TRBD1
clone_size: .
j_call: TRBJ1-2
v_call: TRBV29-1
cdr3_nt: TGCAGCGTTTACAGGGGAATGGGGGGCTACACCTTC
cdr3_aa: CSVYRGMGGYTF

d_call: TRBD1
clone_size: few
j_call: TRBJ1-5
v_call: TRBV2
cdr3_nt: TGTGCCAGCAGTGAGTGGGGGACAGGGGGCACAGGGCAGCCCCAGCATTTT
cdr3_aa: CASSEWGTGGTGQPQHF

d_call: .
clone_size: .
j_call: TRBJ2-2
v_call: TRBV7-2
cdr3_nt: TGTGCCAGCAGCCCTGGAGTGCTAGTCACCGGGGAGCTGTTTTTT
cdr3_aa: CASSPGVLVTGELFF

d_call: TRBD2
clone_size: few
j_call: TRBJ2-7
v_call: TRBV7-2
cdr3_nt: TGTGCCAGCAGCTTAGGAAAGGTTAGCGGGGGGATACGCCCCTACGAGCAGTACTTC
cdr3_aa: CASSLGKVSGGIRPYEQYF

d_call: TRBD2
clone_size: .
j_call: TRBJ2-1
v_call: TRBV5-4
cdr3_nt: TGTGCCAGCAGCTTGGAACTAGCGGGGAATGAGCAGTTCTTC
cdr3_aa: CASSLELAGNEQFF

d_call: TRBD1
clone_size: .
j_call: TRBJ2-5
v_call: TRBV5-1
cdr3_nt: TGCGCCAGCAGCTTGACTCCAGGGGGCCGAGAGACCCAGTACTTC
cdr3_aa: CASSLTPGGRETQYF

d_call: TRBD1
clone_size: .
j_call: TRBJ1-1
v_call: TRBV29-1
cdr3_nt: TGCAGCGTGGAAACAGGGGGCTATACTGAAGCTTTCTTT
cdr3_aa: CSVETGGYTEAFF

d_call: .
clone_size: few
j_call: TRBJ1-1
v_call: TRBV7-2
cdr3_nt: TGTGCCAGCAGCTCCCAAACCCCCAGGGGCAAATACACTGAAGCTTTCTTT
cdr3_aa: CASSSQTPRGKYTEAFF

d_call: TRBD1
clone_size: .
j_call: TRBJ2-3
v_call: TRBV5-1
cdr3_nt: TGCGCCAGCAGTGATCGGAGACAGGGTGTTACAGATACGCAGTATTTT
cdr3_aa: CASSDRRQGVTDTQYF

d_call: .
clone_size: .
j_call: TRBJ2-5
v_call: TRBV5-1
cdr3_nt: TGCGCCAGCCGACTGCTGGAGCGGATCCACCAAGAGACCCAGTACTTC
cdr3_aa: CASRLLERIHQETQYF

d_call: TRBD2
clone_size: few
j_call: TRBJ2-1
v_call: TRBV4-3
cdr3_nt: TGCGCCAGCAGCCAAGATCCCCTAGCGGACCACAATGAGCAGTTCTTC
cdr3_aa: CASSQDPLADHNEQFF

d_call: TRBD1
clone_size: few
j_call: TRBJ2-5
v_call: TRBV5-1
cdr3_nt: TGCGCCAGCAGCTTGGGACAGGGGGCCGGGGAGACCCAGTACTTC
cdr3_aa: CASSLGQGAGETQYF

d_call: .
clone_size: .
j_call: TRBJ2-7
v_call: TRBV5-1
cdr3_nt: TGCGCCAGCACAAGGGGGGGGGCCTACGAGCAGTACTTC
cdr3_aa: CASTRGGAYEQYF

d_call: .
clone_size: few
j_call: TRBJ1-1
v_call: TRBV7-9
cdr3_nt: TGTGCCAGCAGCTTATTTTCAGGGGAATTTGAAGCTTTCTTT
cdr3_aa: CASSLFSGEFEAFF

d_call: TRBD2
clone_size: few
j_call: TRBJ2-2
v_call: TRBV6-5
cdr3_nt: TGTGCCAGCAGTTCCGGACTAGCGGGGTACACCGGGGAGCTGTTTTTT
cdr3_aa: CASSSGLAGYTGELFF

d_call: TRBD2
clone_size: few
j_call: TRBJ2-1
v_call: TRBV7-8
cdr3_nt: TGTGCCAGCAGCTCGTCGAGAGTAGCGGGCCACTACAATGAGCAGTTCTTC
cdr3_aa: CASSSSRVAGHYNEQFF

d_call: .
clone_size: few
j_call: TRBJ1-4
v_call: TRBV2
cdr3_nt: TGTGCCAGCAGGAGGGTTAATAATGAAAAACTGTTTTTT
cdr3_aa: CASRRVNNEKLFF

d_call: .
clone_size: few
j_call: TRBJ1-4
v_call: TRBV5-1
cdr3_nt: TGCGCCAGCAGCTTGGCTCAGGGGTACGAAAAACTGTTTTTT
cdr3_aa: CASSLAQGYEKLFF

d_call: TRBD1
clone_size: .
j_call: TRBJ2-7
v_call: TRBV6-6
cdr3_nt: TGTGCCAGCAGTTACTGGACAGGTGGTGGCTACGAGCAGTACTTC
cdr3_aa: CASSYWTGGGYEQYF

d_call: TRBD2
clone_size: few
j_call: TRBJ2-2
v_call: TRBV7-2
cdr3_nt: TGTGCCAGCAGTTTAGTCCGGGGGGGCACCGGGGAGCTGTTTTTT
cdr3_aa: CASSLVRGGTGELFF

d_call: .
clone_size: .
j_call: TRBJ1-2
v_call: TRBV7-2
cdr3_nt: TGTGCCAGCAGCTTAGCCCAATATGGCTACACCTTC
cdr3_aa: CASSLAQYGYTF

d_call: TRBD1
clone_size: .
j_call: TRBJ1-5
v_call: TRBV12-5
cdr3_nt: TGTGCTAGTGGCTCCGGGACAGGGATGAGCAATCAGCCCCAGCATTTT
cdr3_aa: CASGSGTGMSNQPQHF

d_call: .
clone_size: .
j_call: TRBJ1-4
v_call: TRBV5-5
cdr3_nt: TGTGCCAGCAGCTTAATTACCAGCAGCGGGGGCCCTAATGAAAAACTGTTTTTT
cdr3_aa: CASSLITSSGGPNEKLFF

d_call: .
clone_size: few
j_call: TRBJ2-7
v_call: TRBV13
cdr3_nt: TGTGCCAGCACCCACTCTGGGGGCAACGACGAGCAGTACTTC
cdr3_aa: CASTHSGGNDEQYF